These 15 T cell receptor beta chains originate from one sample sequenced in a study of blood T cell repertoires in COVID-19 (dated by TCRdb to about 2020). Library preparation was by the immunoSEQ multiplex PCR assay. The table was pulled from immuneACCESS by TCRdb, which kept in-frame rearrangements only. Such tables lose some clones; where checked, under half of the loss comes from unresolved V genes, and the rest has no known cause. The sample contains under 350,000 clones, 89% of them found a single time. The top ten clonotypes cover less than 2% of the sample. The sequenced sample was peripheral blood. These TCRs come from a woman younger than 45 with COVID-19, enrolled during active disease.

The rearrangement uses TRBV5-6 and TRBJ2-1; possible D gene TRBD2, 5 bases. V gave up 0 bases and J gave up 3 bases, with 10 bases separating them. The CDR3 spans 15 residues. Germline V lookup: CDR1 SGHDT, CDR2 YYEEEE. The CDR3 sequence: CASSLEDFYYNEQFF. CDR3 bases: TGTGCCAGCAGCTTGGAGGACTTCTACTACAATGAGCAGTTCTTC. The full variable domain, in which reference TRBV5-6 and TRBJ2-1 provide the parts outside the CDR3, is DAGVTQSPTHLIKTRGQQVTLRCSPKSGHDTVSWYQQALGQGPQFIFQYYEEEERQRGNFPDRFSGHQFPNYSSELNVNALLLGDSALYLCASSLEDFYYNEQFFGPGTRLTVL.

J is TRBJ1-1 and V is TRBV15; TRBD1 matches 7 bases. The CDR3 covers 15 residues. V gave up 4 bases and J gave up 2 bases; unmatched junction bases: 7. Germline CDR1 LNHNV, CDR2 YYDKDF (reference sequence). CDR3 protein: CATSKFDRVNTEAFF. The CDR3 DNA is TGTGCCACCAGCAAGTTCGACAGGGTTAACACTGAAGCTTTCTTT.

V is TRBV7-2 and J is TRBJ1-1, with no clear D. The CDR3 is made up of 14 amino acids. The germline V and J ends were trimmed by 7 bases and 3 bases, with 15 bases remaining between them. Germline loops: CDR1 SGHTA, CDR2 FQGNSA. The CDR3 reads CASITNGLDTEAFF. CDR3 DNA: TGTGCCAGCATCACTAACGGACTAGACACTGAAGCTTTCTTT.

J is TRBJ2-1 and V is TRBV12-5, with D possibly matching TRBD2 (6 bases). The V end was cut by 6 bases, the J end by 8 bases, with 11 bases between. The CDR3 runs to 12 residues. CDR1 is LGHNT, CDR2 FRNRAP, per germline. As DNA, the CDR3 is TGTGCTAGTGGACGGGACTGGGATGAGCAGTTCTTC. Protein: CASGRDWDEQFF.

The chain recombines TRBV18 with TRBJ1-2, with D perhaps TRBD1 (6 bases). CDR1 KGHSH and CDR2 LQKENI come from the germline V gene. This CDR3 spans 15 amino acids. V was cut by 1 base and J by 4 bases, with 13 bases left in between. CDR3 bases: TGTGCCAGCTCACCACTGGACAGAAACCCCTATGGCTACACCTTC. It translates to CASSPLDRNPYGYTF. Drawing the rest from reference TRBV18 and TRBJ1-2, the complete variable domain is NAGVMQNPRHLVRRRGQEARLRCSPMKGHSHVYWYRQLPEEGLKFMVYLQKENIIDESGMPKERFSAEFPKEGPSILRIQQVVRGDSAAYFCASSPLDRNPYGYTFGSGTRLTVV.

V is TRBV5-4 and J is TRBJ2-1, with TRBD2 identical over 14 bases. This CDR3 is built from 16 residues. Germline V gives CDR1 SGHNT, CDR2 YYREEE (reference sequence). The trim removed 4 bases at V and 9 bases at J, leaving 9 bases unmatched. The DNA for the CDR3 is TGTGCCAGCAGCCCCAAGACTAGCGGGGGGGCGAGTGAGCAGTTCTTC. This gives the protein CASSPKTSGGASEQFF.

The CDR3 spells CASSYSGRVGQPQHF. The CDR3 DNA follows: TGTGCCAGCAGTTACTCCGGCCGGGTCGGACAGCCCCAGCATTTT. V and J are TRBV6-5 and TRBJ1-5, with D uncertain. V gave up 0 bases and J gave up 7 bases, with 13 bases separating them. This CDR3 has 15 residues. Germline CDR1 MNHEY, CDR2 SVGAGI.

The chain carries TRBV7-9 and TRBJ1-1; D may be TRBD1 (5 bases). This CDR3 has 14 residues. The germline gives CDR1 SEHNR, CDR2 FQNEAQ (reference sequence). With 0 bases removed from V and 5 bases from J, the gap between germline ends came to 10 bases. CDR3 protein: CASSLALGGTEAFF. CDR3 bases: TGTGCCAGCAGCTTAGCGCTGGGGGGAACTGAAGCTTTCTTT.

The chain joins TRBV7-2 to TRBJ1-2; 8 nucleotides line up with TRBD1. The V segment lost 1 base and the J segment 4 bases; nucleotides outside the gene matches: 2. This CDR3 contains 14 residues. Germline V gene lookup returns CDR1 SGHTA and CDR2 FQGNSA. CDR3 amino acids: CASSLGTGIYGYTF. CDR3 nucleotides: TGTGCCAGCAGCTTAGGGACAGGGATCTATGGCTACACCTTC.

The chain has TRBV7-8 and TRBJ2-5; the D gene is possibly TRBD1 (7 bases). The germline V gene has CDR1 SGHVS and CDR2 FQNEAQ. Between the trimmed V and J ends, which lost 1 base and 7 bases, there was a span of 25 bases. The CDR3 contains 18 residues. CDR3 DNA sequence: TGTGCCAGCAGCTTAGTAGGGGGGAGTGGACAGGCTATCGCGACCCAGTACTTC. It codes for CASSLVGGSGQAIATQYF. The full variable domain, its missing parts supplied by reference TRBV7-8 and TRBJ2-5, is GAGVSQSPRYKVAKRGQDVALRCDPISGHVSLFWYQQALGQGPEFLTYFQNEAQLDKSGLPSDRFFAERPEGSVSTLKIQRTQQEDSAVYLCASSLVGGSGQAIATQYFGPGTRLLVL.

The chain couples TRBV5-6 to TRBJ1-4, with 7 bases matching TRBD1. Germline assignment: CDR1 SGHDT and CDR2 YYEEEE. The length of the CDR3 is 15 residues. Trimming took 4 bases from V and 8 from J; bases not matched to a gene: 11. The CDR3 coding sequence is TGTGCCAGCAGCCTCCTGGATGGGGACAGAGAAAAACTGTTTTTT. Translating it yields CASSLLDGDREKLFF.

The chain links TRBV7-2 to TRBJ2-1; perhaps TRBD1 as D (6 bases). Germline assignment: CDR1 SGHTA and CDR2 FQGNSA. The CDR3 totals 16 residues. The V gene lost 4 bases and the J gene lost 0 bases, with 13 bases spanning the gap. The CDR3 DNA is TGTGCCAGCAGCTATATGGACAGTTACTCCTACAATGAGCAGTTCTTC. Protein sequence: CASSYMDSYSYNEQFF.

This clone was picked up one time. The chain carries TRBV4-1 and TRBJ1-6; maybe TRBD1 (6 bases). The CDR3 is 19 amino acids. V lost 3 bases and J lost 7, with 25 bases in between. Germline V gene lookup returns CDR1 MGHRA and CDR2 YSYEKL. The CDR3 is CASSHILAGTNLENSPLHF. The DNA for the CDR3 is TGCGCCAGCAGCCATATACTTGCCGGGACAAATTTGGAAAATTCACCCCTCCACTTT.

V is TRBV29-1 and J is TRBJ2-1; 8 bases line up with TRBD2. The length of the CDR3 is 18 residues. Trimming removed 4 bases from V and 0 bases from J; junction bases left unmatched: 14. Germline V gene lookup returns CDR1 SQVTM and CDR2 ANQGSEA. CDR3 loop: CSVGRSGLAPISYNEQFF. The CDR3 DNA reads as TGCAGCGTTGGGAGGTCTGGACTAGCTCCGATCTCCTACAATGAGCAGTTCTTC.

This chain connects TRBV18 to TRBJ2-7; weak D call: TRBD2 (5 bases). Trimming stripped 6 bases from V and 3 bases from J, with 15 bases between. The CDR3 extends over 14 amino acids. Germline CDR1 reads KGHSH; CDR2 reads LQKENI. As DNA, the CDR3 is TGTGCCAGCTCGCCCACCAGAGGGAACTACGAGCAGTACTTC. Its translation is CASSPTRGNYEQYF.